This is a list of T cell receptor beta chains from one sample in a study of CD8 T cells in ankylosing spondylitis. TCRdb used MiXCR to reprocess the 5' RACE reads, holding one entry per CDR3 protein. The sample carries about 220,000 distinct CDR3 sequences, 20% to 30% recorded once. The sample was blood, either unsorted or a sorted T cell fraction (not recorded which). These receptors originate from a male donor with ankylosing spondylitis or in good health (not recorded which). CDR3s include the opening cysteine and the closing phenylalanine or tryptophan. The D gene is left open where the match is weak. Size is omitted from some rows. Given values are once, few, many or a class for expanded clones.

abundance,d_gene,v_gene,j_gene,CDR3aa,CDR3nt
.,TRBD1,TRBV18,TRBJ2-5,CASSPRTSGQGLETQYF,TGTGCCAGCTCACCACGAACCTCGGGACAGGGACTCGAGACCCAGTACTTC
many,.,TRBV12-3/TRBV12-4,TRBJ1-5,CASSLARDQPQHF,TGTGCCAGCAGTTTAGCGCGCGATCAGCCCCAGCATTTT
few,.,TRBV5-1,TRBJ1-1,CASSVDSRGEAFF,TGCGCCAGCAGCGTAGACAGCAGGGGCGAAGCTTTCTTT
.,TRBD2,TRBV20-1,TRBJ2-7,CSARGRENSYEQYF,TGCAGTGCTAGGGGGCGGGAGAACTCCTACGAGCAGTACTTC
.,TRBD1,TRBV29-1,TRBJ1-1,CSVGQGGTEAFF,TGCAGCGTTGGGCAGGGGGGCACTGAAGCTTTCTTT
many,TRBD1,TRBV20-1,TRBJ2-7,CSASTGGRSYEQYF,TGCAGTGCTTCCACAGGGGGCAGGTCCTACGAGCAGTACTTC
many,.,TRBV5-1,TRBJ2-1,CASSSRLGAINEQFF,TGCGCCAGCAGCTCCCGTCTGGGGGCTATCAATGAGCAGTTCTTC
.,.,TRBV21-1,TRBJ2-1,CASSDVGAQGSSYNEQFF,TGTGCCAGCAGCGACGTGGGAGCACAGGGCAGCTCCTACAATGAGCAGTTCTTC
many,.,TRBV3-1,TRBJ2-4,CASSQGEWNIQYF,TGTGCCAGCAGCCAAGGGGAATGGAACATTCAGTACTTC
.,.,TRBV29-1,TRBJ2-3,CSGGLGNRRDTDTQYF,TGCAGCGGGGGTTTAGGCAACCGTCGTGACACAGATACGCAGTATTTT
many,.,TRBV11-2,TRBJ2-6,CASSSNYRAGANVLTF,TGTGCCAGCAGCTCAAACTACAGGGCTGGGGCCAACGTCCTGACTTTC
many,TRBD1,TRBV5-1,TRBJ2-7,CASSLPGTGGSYEQYF,TGCGCCAGCAGCTTGCCCGGGACAGGGGGCTCCTACGAGCAGTACTTC
few,TRBD2,TRBV6-5,TRBJ2-7,CASSFDSGRREQYF,TGTGCCAGCAGTTTCGATAGCGGGAGACGGGAGCAGTACTTC
.,.,TRBV20-1,TRBJ2-2,CSARTGNTGELFF,TGCAGTGCTAGGACAGGAAACACCGGGGAGCTGTTTTTT
.,TRBD2,TRBV2,TRBJ2-7,CASSDALAGQNEQYF,TGTGCCAGCAGTGATGCGCTAGCGGGACAGAACGAGCAGTACTTC
many,.,TRBV7-2,TRBJ2-7,CASSLAASDRWRDYEQYF,TGTGCCAGCAGCTTAGCGGCATCCGACAGGTGGAGGGACTACGAGCAGTACTTC
.,.,TRBV5-6,TRBJ2-4,CASSSLTLGLAKNIQYF,TGTGCCAGCAGCTCCTTGACCCTAGGGCTAGCCAAAAACATTCAGTACTTC
many,TRBD2,TRBV5-1,TRBJ2-1,CASSWKRESSYNEQFF,TGCGCCAGCAGCTGGAAGCGGGAGAGCTCCTACAATGAGCAGTTCTTC
many,.,TRBV3-1,TRBJ2-2,CASRPLKNTGELFF,TGTGCCAGCAGACCTCTAAAGAACACCGGGGAGCTGTTTTTT
.,.,TRBV5-1,TRBJ2-5,CASSRTGVDTSQETQYF,TGCGCCAGCAGCCGCACAGGCGTGGACACTTCCCAAGAGACCCAGTACTTC
.,.,TRBV4-2,TRBJ1-6,CASSQEKGTYSPLHF,TGTGCCAGCAGCCAAGAAAAGGGAACGTATTCACCCCTCCACTTT
many,TRBD2,TRBV10-3,TRBJ2-1,CAISEKGTSALYGEQFF,TGTGCCATCAGTGAGAAAGGGACTAGCGCCCTATACGGTGAGCAGTTCTTC
.,.,TRBV14,TRBJ2-1,CASSHGSRSFF,TGTGCCAGCAGCCACGGCTCGAGGTCCTTCTTC
few,.,TRBV10-3,TRBJ1-1,CAIRGGSGTEAFF,TGTGCCATCAGGGGGGGGTCAGGGACTGAAGCTTTCTTT
.,.,TRBV20-1,TRBJ2-3,CSASSTNADTQYF,TGCAGTGCTAGCTCGACAAACGCAGATACGCAGTATTTT
.,.,TRBV11-2,TRBJ2-7,CASSLDHGSPYEQYF,TGTGCCAGCAGCTTAGATCACGGCAGCCCCTACGAGCAGTACTTC
.,TRBD1,TRBV6-5,TRBJ1-5,CASSSTGPPAQHF,TGTGCCAGCAGTTCGACAGGGCCCCCGGCCCAGCATTTT
.,TRBD1,TRBV7-8,TRBJ2-7,CASRTGTATNEQYF,TGTGCCAGCAGGACCGGGACAGCGACCAACGAGCAGTACTTC
.,TRBD1,TRBV6-5,TRBJ2-7,CASRQGGYEQYF,TGTGCCAGCAGACAGGGGGGTTACGAGCAGTACTTC
.,TRBD1,TRBV10-3,TRBJ2-7,CAISPTGGTYEQYF,TGTGCCATCAGTCCTACAGGGGGTACCTACGAGCAGTACTTC
many,.,TRBV20-1,TRBJ2-5,CSARGWQRPPQETQYF,TGCAGTGCTAGAGGGTGGCAGCGGCCCCCCCAAGAGACCCAGTACTTC
.,TRBD2,TRBV13,TRBJ2-1,CTITGGLAGVSSYNEQFF,TGTACCATCACTGGGGGCCTAGCGGGGGTAAGCTCCTACAATGAGCAGTTCTTC
.,TRBD2,TRBV9,TRBJ2-1,CASTSGGLAGGRNEQFF,TGTGCCAGCACAAGCGGGGGACTAGCGGGAGGGCGCAATGAGCAGTTCTTC
many,.,TRBV9,TRBJ2-2,CASSETGQLTGELFF,TGTGCCAGCAGCGAAACGGGACAACTCACCGGGGAGCTGTTTTTT
many,.,TRBV6-2/TRBV6-3,TRBJ2-5,CASSYSPSSGEETQYF,TGTGCCAGCAGTTACTCCCCAAGCTCGGGAGAGGAGACCCAGTACTTC
.,TRBD2,TRBV3-1,TRBJ2-1,CASSYLGRTFDEQFF,TGTGCCAGCAGCTATCTCGGGAGGACGTTCGATGAGCAGTTCTTC
many,.,TRBV7-9,TRBJ1-1,CASSLTDVNTEAFF,TGTGCCAGCAGCTTGACAGATGTGAACACTGAAGCTTTCTTT
many,.,TRBV20-1,TRBJ1-6,CSARSDFSGNSPLHF,TGCAGTGCTAGAAGCGATTTTTCGGGAAATTCACCCCTCCACTTT
many,.,TRBV6-5,TRBJ2-6,CATINPGANVLTF,TGTGCCACCATTAACCCTGGGGCCAACGTCCTGACTTTC
few,.,TRBV6-1,TRBJ2-7,CASSESRGASEQYF,TGTGCCAGCAGTGAATCCCGTGGGGCTAGCGAGCAGTACTTC
many,TRBD1,TRBV6-1,TRBJ2-1,CASREGQATYNEQFF,TGTGCCAGCAGAGAGGGACAGGCCACCTACAATGAGCAGTTCTTC
.,TRBD2,TRBV7-2,TRBJ2-7,CASSFLSGTRAGEQYF,TGTGCCAGCAGCTTTCTCTCGGGGACTAGAGCGGGCGAGCAGTACTTC
few,.,TRBV5-1,TRBJ2-3,CASSSNRVTRLGTDTQYF,TGCGCCAGCAGCTCTAACAGGGTAACTCGGCTTGGCACAGATACGCAGTATTTT
many,.,TRBV5-1,TRBJ2-5,CASSPGVAEFGETQYF,TGCGCCAGCAGCCCAGGGGTGGCGGAGTTTGGAGAGACCCAGTACTTC
few,.,TRBV5-1,TRBJ2-7,CASQGEFEQYF,TGCGCCAGCCAGGGTGAGTTCGAGCAGTACTTC
many,TRBD2,TRBV5-1,TRBJ2-5,CASSRDSGNRETQYF,TGCGCCAGCAGCCGGGATAGCGGGAATCGAGAGACCCAGTACTTC
few,TRBD1,TRBV6-1,TRBJ1-2,CASSRGGPSYGYTF,TGTGCCAGCAGCCGAGGGGGCCCTAGCTATGGCTACACCTTC
once,TRBD1,TRBV20-1,TRBJ1-6,CSAREAGQGGNSPLHF,TGCAGTGCTAGAGAAGCTGGGCAGGGGGGAAATTCACCCCTCCACTTT
many,TRBD1,TRBV4-1,TRBJ2-5,CASSPTGAETQYF,TGCGCCAGCAGCCCCACAGGGGCAGAGACCCAGTACTTC
many,TRBD1,TRBV6-1,TRBJ2-7,CASSRGGGTGALYEQYF,TGTGCCAGCAGTCGCGGTGGCGGGACAGGGGCCCTCTACGAGCAGTACTTC